The rows below give T cell receptor beta chains drawn from one sample of a study of blood T cells in healthy people across ages. Each CDR3 protein is one row after TCRdb ran MiXCR on the 5' RACE reads. Among 1,300,000 or so distinct CDR3 sequences listed, approximately 59% were seen once. Specimen: blood. The receptors stem from a man aged 18 to 30 in good health. CDR3s include the opening cysteine and the closing phenylalanine or tryptophan. D genes are given only for firm matches. Some rows mark clone size as missing; the rest say once, few, many or name a class of expanded clone.

V gene,J gene,CDR3 length,D gene,clone size,CDR3 protein,CDR3 DNA
TRBV20-1,TRBJ2-7,12,NA,few,CSARDETYEQYF,TGCAGTGCTAGAGATGAGACGTACGAGCAGTACTTC
TRBV4-1,TRBJ1-5,15,TRBD1,once,CASSPTGTGFQTQHF,TGCGCCAGCAGTCCGACCGGGACAGGTTTCCAGACCCAGCATTTT
TRBV25-1,TRBJ2-1,12,NA,NA,CASREMDNEQFF,TGTGCCAGCAGGGAGATGGACAATGAGCAGTTCTTC
TRBV5-1,TRBJ2-1,14,TRBD2,few,CASTIAGAGGEQFF,TGCGCCAGCACCATAGCGGGAGCAGGGGGTGAGCAGTTCTTC
TRBV7-2,TRBJ2-5,14,TRBD1,NA,CASSETGNLETQYF,TGTGCCAGCAGCGAGACAGGGAATTTGGAGACCCAGTACTTC
TRBV5-1,TRBJ1-2,14,TRBD1,NA,CASSEGQGHYGYTF,TGCGCCAGCAGCGAAGGACAGGGGCACTATGGCTACACCTTC
TRBV14,TRBJ2-7,16,TRBD1,NA,CASSPSIGTGSYEQYF,TGTGCCAGCAGCCCTTCCATCGGGACAGGCTCCTACGAGCAGTACTTC
TRBV27,TRBJ1-1,13,NA,few,CASSLMEYTEAFF,TGTGCCAGCAGTTTGATGGAGTACACTGAAGCTTTCTTT
TRBV9,TRBJ2-7,14,NA,NA,CASTPHKSGNEQYF,TGTGCCAGCACCCCTCACAAATCTGGGAATGAGCAGTACTTC
TRBV6-5,TRBJ2-1,15,NA,NA,CASSFRGSPHNEQFF,TGTGCCAGCAGTTTTCGGGGGTCCCCCCACAATGAGCAGTTCTTC
TRBV2,TRBJ2-3,17,NA,NA,CASSEALLVRGTDTQYF,TGTGCCAGCAGTGAAGCGCTTCTAGTACGGGGCACGGACACGCAGTATTTT
TRBV27,TRBJ2-7,13,NA,NA,CASSPTSTYEQYF,TGTGCCAGCAGTCCCACCTCGACCTACGAGCAGTACTTC
TRBV12-3/TRBV12-4,TRBJ2-7,18,TRBD1,NA,CASSLPGQGARVSYEQYF,TGTGCCAGCAGTCTTCCGGGACAGGGGGCGAGGGTTTCCTACGAGCAGTACTTC
TRBV5-1,TRBJ2-5,14,TRBD2,NA,CVSSSGLAGETQYF,TGCGTCAGCAGCTCCGGACTAGCAGGAGAGACCCAGTACTTC
TRBV2,TRBJ2-3,13,TRBD2,NA,CASTRAGRDTQYF,TGTGCCAGCACAAGAGCGGGAAGAGATACGCAGTATTTT
TRBV14,TRBJ2-1,15,TRBD2,NA,CASSTGLSLWDEQFF,TGTGCCAGCAGCACGGGACTATCACTCTGGGATGAGCAGTTCTTC